These 8 T cell receptor beta chains share one sample of origin, sequenced in a study of blood T cells in healthy people across ages. A sample-barcoded 5' primer and a J-beta primer mix were used in a second PCR of roughly 7 to 12 cycles. In TCRdb, the 5' RACE reads were re-called with MiXCR into one record per CDR3 protein. This sample yields around 1,800,000 distinct CDR3 sequences, of which more than 35% are seen a single time; 20% to 25% belongs to the top ten. Sequences were obtained from blood. These TCRs come from a human donor in good health.

The gene calls are TRBV7-6 and TRBJ1-2; D is undetermined. Trimming pared 4 bases from V and 0 bases from J, leaving 12 bases between. Germline V gene sequence: CDR1 SGHVS, CDR2 FNYEAQ. This CDR3 region has 15 residues. As DNA, the CDR3 is TGTGCCAGCAGCTCGGACCCCACTTCTAACTATGGCTACACCTTC. Its translation: CASSSDPTSNYGYTF.

The J gene is TRBJ2-1, the V gene TRBV29-1; perhaps TRBD1 as D (5 bases). The germline V gene has CDR1 SQVTM and CDR2 ANQGSEA. The CDR3 runs 15 residues. Trimming stripped 4 bases from V and 4 bases from J, with 17 bases between. The CDR3 DNA follows: TGCAGCGTTGTGGGGCCCGCTGGAGTGTACAATGAGCAGTTCTTC. Translating gives CSVVGPAGVYNEQFF.

The chain links TRBV20-1 to TRBJ1-1, with a possible D match to TRBD1 (5 bases). From germline, CDR1 is DFQATT and CDR2 SNEGSKA (reference sequence). The CDR3 consists of 14 residues. V shed 3 bases and J shed 4 bases, with 15 bases lying between them. CDR3 amino acids: CSASKDQGRTEAFF. As DNA, the CDR3 is TGCAGTGCTAGTAAAGATCAGGGCCGCACTGAAGCTTTCTTT.

V is TRBV7-9 and J is TRBJ2-3; D is unresolved. The CDR3 is 16 residues long. Trimming cost V 0 bases and J 4 bases, with 14 bases left between them. Germline V gives CDR1 SEHNR, CDR2 FQNEAQ (reference sequence). The CDR3 reads CASSLALGKVPDTQYF. The DNA of the CDR3 is TGTGCCAGCAGCTTAGCGCTTGGCAAAGTTCCAGATACGCAGTATTTT.

The CDR3 region is CASSDAGQQETQYF. The DNA of the CDR3 is TGTGCCAGCAGTGACGCGGGACAGCAAGAGACCCAGTACTTC. The chain has TRBV6-1 and TRBJ2-5; perhaps TRBD1 as D (7 bases). CDR1 is MNHNS, CDR2 SASEGT, per germline. V was shortened by 3 bases and J by 2 bases, with 10 bases between the two germline ends. This CDR3 is 14 amino acids long.

The V gene is TRBV7-2, the J gene TRBJ2-1; 10 positions agree with TRBD2. V shed 5 bases, J shed 4 bases, and the junction held 5 bases outside the gene matches. The germline V gene has CDR1 SGHTA and CDR2 FQGNSA. The CDR3 length is 15 residues. The chain's CDR3 is CASSRSGGPYNEQFF. CDR3 DNA sequence: TGTGCCAGCAGCCGTAGCGGGGGGCCTTACAATGAGCAGTTCTTC.

The chain uses TRBV7-2 and TRBJ2-5; 10 nucleotides match TRBD1. The end of the DNA is better explained by TRBJ2-7, so the J call may be wrong. CDR1 is SGHTA, CDR2 FQGNSA, per germline. The CDR3 contains 15 residues. The CDR3 sequence: CASSLTGTGVSEQYF. CDR3 nucleotide sequence: TGTGCCAGCAGCTTAACCGGGACAGGGGTTTCCGAGCAGTACTTC.

In this sample, this clonotype turned up once. CDR3 nucleotides: TGTGCCAGCAGCTTAGTCCCTAGCGGGGGGGCCACTGAGCAGTTCTTC. Translating it yields CASSLVPSGGATEQFF. V and J are TRBV7-2 and TRBJ2-1; 12 bases are a match to TRBD2. CDR1 and CDR2 from the germline V gene are SGHTA and FQGNSA. The J segment lost 9 bases and the V segment lost 1 base, leaving 7 bases of the junction unmatched. The CDR3 covers 16 residues.